This T cell receptor (beta chain) was captured in a study of T-cell reconstitution after alpha-beta-depleted transplantation in children (dated by TCRdb to the mid-2010s). For the wider study: T-cell immune reconstitution after TCRalphabeta/CD19-depleted allogeneic hematopoietic cell transplantation in children was quantitatively tracked in the study by means of TCR repertoire profiling. Paper-wide results and their limitations: In some patients, the high TCRbeta diversity seen at day 60 was put down to recipient T cells and intrathymic progenitors that had survived conditioning. Hyperexpanded clone frequencies declined over subsequent months; after one year, T-cell counts and TCRbeta diversity were mostly attributed to newly produced T cells. The apparently early alphabetaT-cell count recovery about two months after transplant was reportedly dependent on only several hundred rapidly expanded clones derived from non-depleted graft cells.

Read against the paper, the sample's treatment or condition label means: allogeneic hematopoietic cell transplantation with graft depleted of TCRalphabeta T cells and CD19 B cells. TCRalphabeta/CD19-depleted allogeneic hematopoietic cell grafts were given to the transplant recipients, all of whom were children. CDR1 and CDR2, looked up from the germline V gene, are SGHTA and FQGNSA. The CDR3 contains 14 residues, cysteine and phenylalanine counted. The CDR3 DNA has 42 bases and is translated from base 1. V is reduced by 4 bases and J by 1 base, leaving a spacing of 9 bases between them. As concerns this clonotype: Its antigen is not yet known. No much larger clone is present one base from it, and per-base qualities are unavailable.

Libraries were built with PCR. Sequencing used an Illumina HiSeq 2500. To normalize quantification of the TCRbeta repertoire, the TCR libraries were built with molecular barcoding that relied on unique molecular identifiers. TCRdb trimmed the raw reads at Q25, called clones with MiXCR and kept productive beta chains. CDR3 protein duplicates are merged, each entry listing the most common genes and DNA. In all, the sample holds fewer than 550,000 distinct CDR3 sequences, and about 10% of those were seen once. The ten largest make up about 2% of the sample. The source was PBMCs, collected before TCRalphabeta/CD19-depleted stem cell transplant. The chain was built from TRBV7-2 and TRBJ2-3; the best D guess is TRBD1, with 5 bases matching. This clonotype originated in a child aged 2 to 9 with inherited bone marrow failure, due to receive a stem cell transplant. The CDR3 is CASSYCRGTDTQYF. The sequence in DNA is TGTGCCAGCAGCTATTGCAGGGGCACAGATACGCAGTATTTT.